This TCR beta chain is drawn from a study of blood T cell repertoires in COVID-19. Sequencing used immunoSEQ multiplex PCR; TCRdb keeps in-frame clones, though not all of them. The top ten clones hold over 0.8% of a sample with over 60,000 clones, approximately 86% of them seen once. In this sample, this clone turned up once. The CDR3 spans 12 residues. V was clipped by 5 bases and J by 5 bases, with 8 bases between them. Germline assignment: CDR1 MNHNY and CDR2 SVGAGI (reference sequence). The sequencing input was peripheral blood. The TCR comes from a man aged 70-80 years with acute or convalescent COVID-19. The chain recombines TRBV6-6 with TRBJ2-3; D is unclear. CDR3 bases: TGTGCCAGCAGTGCGTACGGAGATACGCAGTATTTT. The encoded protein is CASSAYGDTQYF.